These 19 T cell receptor beta chains share one sample of origin, sequenced in a study of CD8 T cells in Susac syndrome. Random hexamers were used to reverse transcribe an amount of roughly 0.45 to 1 ug RNA. TCRdb re-called the immunoSEQ multiplex PCR reads through MiXCR, storing one row per CDR3 protein. The sample lists hundreds of thousands of distinct CDR3 sequences, about 85% occurring once. The material sequenced was CD8+ T cells from PBMCs. All receptors come from a human donor with multiple sclerosis.

This clonotype was seen once. The V call is TRBV5-6, the J call TRBJ1-2; D is ambiguous. CDR3 length: 14 residues. V lost 1 base to trimming and J lost 0 bases, with 7 bases between them. Germline V gene sequence: CDR1 SGHDT, CDR2 YYEEEE. The CDR3 DNA is TGTGCCAGCAGCTTGACACGAGCTAACTATGGCTACACCTTC. This translates into CASSLTRANYGYTF.

The J gene is TRBJ1-2, the V gene TRBV10-3; D unclear. Deletions cut 3 bases from V and 0 bases from J, with 14 bases between. The CDR3 totals 16 residues. CDR1 ENHRY and CDR2 SYGVKD come from the germline V gene. The CDR3 region is CAISEPGGPANYGYTF. In DNA form, the CDR3 reads TGTGCCATCAGTGAACCGGGAGGCCCAGCTAACTATGGCTACACCTTC.

This clonotype is a singleton in its sample. The chain couples TRBV28 to TRBJ1-2, with D unresolved. Germline V CDR1 and CDR2: MDHEN, SYDVKM. The ends were cut back, 1 base at V and 6 bases at J, with 9 bases in the middle. CDR3 size: 13 residues. Here the CDR3 DNA reads TGTGCCAGCAGTTTATCTGGTAGGGATGGCTACACCTTC. This sequence encodes CASSLSGRDGYTF.

The chain carries TRBV10-3 and TRBJ2-1; 7 nucleotides match TRBD2. The CDR3 extends over 13 amino acids. Germline CDR1 ENHRY, CDR2 SYGVKD. V trimming: 6 bases; J trimming: 6 bases; junction bases outside the gene matches: 5. CDR3 sequence (DNA): TGTGCCATCAGGAGGGAGGGTTCCAATGAGCAGTTCTTC. Translated, it gives CAIRREGSNEQFF.

This clonotype was seen only once. The chain uses TRBV20-1 and TRBJ1-1; D uncertain. CDR3 length: 15 amino acids. Trimming took off 3 bases at V and 4 bases at J, with 18 bases between the two ends. Germline V gene sequence: CDR1 DFQATT, CDR2 SNEGSKA (reference sequence). The CDR3 here is CSASMYREGSTEAFF. CDR3 nucleotide sequence: TGCAGTGCTAGTATGTATAGGGAAGGAAGCACTGAAGCTTTCTTT.

This clonotype has more than one count but fewer than ten. The chain carries TRBV4-2 and TRBJ2-3, with a possible D match to TRBD2 (5 bases). The V gene's germline CDR1 is LGHNA and CDR2 YNFKEQ. V lost 4 bases and J 6 bases, leaving 14 bases between the germline ends. The CDR3 is 14 amino acids. Here the CDR3 reads CASSPYGVQDTQYF. The CDR3 bases are TGTGCCAGCAGCCCTTACGGGGTCCAGGATACGCAGTATTTT.

The chain has TRBV27 and TRBJ2-3; D might be TRBD1 (5 bases). Per the germline V gene, CDR1 is MNHEY and CDR2 is SMNVEV (reference sequence). The V end lost 3 bases, the J end lost 0 bases, and 10 bases lay between the germline ends. The CDR3 is made up of 15 amino acids. CDR3 sequence: CASSFRVSSTDTQYF. CDR3 DNA sequence: TGTGCCAGCAGTTTCAGGGTTTCTAGCACAGATACGCAGTATTTT.

The gene calls are TRBV18 and TRBJ2-7; D gene ambiguous. CDR3 length: 14 amino acids. V gave up 5 bases and J gave up 2 bases, with 13 bases separating them. Germline CDR1 KGHSH, CDR2 LQKENI. The CDR3 region is CASSEEKDTYEQYF. The CDR3 DNA is TGTGCCAGCTCAGAAGAGAAAGACACCTACGAGCAGTACTTC.

This chain connects TRBV20-1 to TRBJ2-2; unclear D gene. V was shortened by 5 bases and J by 5 bases, with 6 bases between the two germline ends. The CDR3 is made up of 11 amino acids. Germline V gene lookup returns CDR1 DFQATT and CDR2 SNEGSKA (reference sequence). In nucleotides, the CDR3 is TGCAGTGCTGATGGGACCGGGGAGCTGTTTTTT. It is translated as CSADGTGELFF.

The rearrangement links TRBV2 to TRBJ2-3; D gene ambiguous. Trimming stripped 8 bases from V and 6 bases from J, with 6 bases between. Germline V gene data show CDR1 as SNHLY and CDR2 as FYNNEI. This CDR3 comprises 10 residues. CDR3 DNA: TGTGCCAGCGCGTGGGATACGCAGTATTTT. Its protein product is CASAWDTQYF.

In nucleotides, the CDR3 is TGCAGCGTTTGGGATCGGGCCATGAACACTGAAGCTTTCTTT. Its protein product is CSVWDRAMNTEAFF. The chain employs TRBV29-1 and TRBJ1-1, with D unclear. This CDR3 has 14 amino acids. Between the trimmed V and J ends, which lost 5 bases and 0 bases, there was a span of 13 bases. The germline gives CDR1 SQVTM, CDR2 ANQGSEA.

This CDR3 is CASKGGRMYNEQFF. The DNA for the CDR3 is TGTGCCAGCAAGGGGGGCAGAATGTACAATGAGCAGTTCTTC. The rearrangement joins TRBV27 to TRBJ2-1, with D possibly called TRBD1 or TRBD2 (6 bases each). The CDR3 sequence is 14 residues long. The germline CDR1 and CDR2 sequences are MNHEY and SMNVEV (reference sequence). V shed 7 bases and J shed 4 bases, with 14 bases lying between them.

The V and J genes are TRBV6-5 and TRBJ1-2; no reliable D call. Germline V gene data show CDR1 as MNHEY and CDR2 as SVGAGI. The CDR3 runs to 14 residues. V dropped 2 bases and J dropped 8 bases, with 15 bases sitting between them. CDR3 DNA: TGTGCCAGCAGTTACAATAATATGGATCGCGGCTACACCTTC. Its translation is CASSYNNMDRGYTF.

V and J are TRBV9 and TRBJ2-7; D might be TRBD1 (5 bases). CDR3 length: 13 amino acids. Per germline, CDR1 SGDLS and CDR2 YYNGEE. With 4 bases removed from V and 9 bases from J, the gap between germline ends came to 17 bases. CDR3: CASSPTQGDRQYF. The CDR3 nucleotides read TGTGCCAGCAGCCCGACCCAAGGAGACAGGCAGTACTTC.

The chain joins TRBV6-5 to TRBJ1-4; D gene unclear. This CDR3 has 13 residues. V dropped 11 bases and J dropped 0 bases, with 10 bases sitting between them. Germline V gene sequence: CDR1 MNHEY, CDR2 SVGAGI. CDR3 nucleotides: TGTGCCGGGCGGCCAGCAACTAATGAAAAACTGTTTTTT. It is translated as CAGRPATNEKLFF.

V is TRBV2 and J is TRBJ2-1, with D perhaps TRBD2 (5 bases). Germline CDR1 is SNHLY and CDR2 is FYNNEI. The CDR3 consists of 16 residues. V gave up 9 bases and J gave up 6 bases, with 24 bases separating them. The CDR3 region is CASPGKANQRPNEQFF. The DNA of the CDR3 is TGTGCCAGTCCCGGGAAAGCAAATCAGCGGCCCAATGAGCAGTTCTTC. The full variable domain, with the rest looked up from reference TRBV2 and TRBJ2-1, is EPEVTQTPSHQVTQMGQEVILRCVPISNHLYFYWYRQILGQKVEFLVSFYNNEISEKSEIFDDQFSVERPDGSNFTLKIRSTKLEDSAMYFCASPGKANQRPNEQFFGPGTRLTVL.

The chain has TRBV7-2 and TRBJ1-2; no reliable D call. CDR1 SGHTA and CDR2 FQGNSA come from the germline V gene. Trimming cost V 4 bases and J 0 bases, with 3 bases left between them. This CDR3 is built from 12 residues. In DNA form, the CDR3 reads TGTGCCAGCAGCTCCTCTAACTATGGCTACACCTTC. Translation: CASSSSNYGYTF.

The chain joins TRBV15 to TRBJ2-7; TRBD2 aligns across 7 bases. Germline V CDR1 and CDR2: LNHNV, YYDKDF (reference sequence). The CDR3 extends over 15 amino acids. V lost 0 bases to trimming and J lost 7 bases; unmatched junction nucleotides: 9. CDR3 in DNA: TGTGCCACCAGCAGAGATAGAGGGAGGGCCGGAGAGCAGTACTTC. This translates into CATSRDRGRAGEQYF.

This chain links TRBV2 with TRBJ2-7; D not certain. The germline V gene encodes CDR1 SNHLY and CDR2 FYNNEI. The CDR3 spans 12 residues. Deletions cut 3 bases from V and 6 bases from J, with 9 bases between. In DNA form, the CDR3 reads TGTGCCAGCAGTGATATGACGGGCGAGCAGTACTTC. Translation: CASSDMTGEQYF.